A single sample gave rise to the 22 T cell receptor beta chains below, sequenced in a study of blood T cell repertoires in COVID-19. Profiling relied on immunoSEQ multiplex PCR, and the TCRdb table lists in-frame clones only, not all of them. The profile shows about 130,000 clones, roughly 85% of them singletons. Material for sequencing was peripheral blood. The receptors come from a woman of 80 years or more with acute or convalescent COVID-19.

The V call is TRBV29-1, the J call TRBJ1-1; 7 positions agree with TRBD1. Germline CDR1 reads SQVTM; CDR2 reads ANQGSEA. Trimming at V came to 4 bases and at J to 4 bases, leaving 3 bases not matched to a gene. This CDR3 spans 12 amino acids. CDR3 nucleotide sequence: TGCAGCGTTGTGGAGGGGGCCACTGAAGCTTTCTTT. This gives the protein CSVVEGATEAFF.

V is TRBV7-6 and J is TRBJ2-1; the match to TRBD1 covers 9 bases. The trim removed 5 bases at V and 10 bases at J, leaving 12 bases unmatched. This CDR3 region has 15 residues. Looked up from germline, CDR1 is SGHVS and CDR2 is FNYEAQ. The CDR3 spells CASSRQLGQGQEQFF. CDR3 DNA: TGTGCCAGCAGCCGTCAGCTAGGACAGGGGCAGGAGCAGTTCTTC. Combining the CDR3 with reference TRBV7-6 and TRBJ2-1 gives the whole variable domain GAGVSQSPRYKVTKRGQDVALRCDPISGHVSLYWYRQALGQGPEFLTYFNYEAQQDKSGLPNDRFSAERPEGSISTLTIQRTEQRDSAMYRCASSRQLGQGQEQFFGPGTRLTVL.

The DNA for the CDR3 is TGTGCCAGCAGCTTGGTGGGCCCCGCGGGTTCTGGAAACACCATATATTTT. It specifies CASSLVGPAGSGNTIYF. The chain employs TRBV5-4 and TRBJ1-3; no clear D gene. Germline CDR1 reads SGHNT; CDR2 reads YYREEE (reference sequence). The CDR3 consists of 17 residues. Trimming left V 0 bases short and J 1 base short, with 14 bases between.

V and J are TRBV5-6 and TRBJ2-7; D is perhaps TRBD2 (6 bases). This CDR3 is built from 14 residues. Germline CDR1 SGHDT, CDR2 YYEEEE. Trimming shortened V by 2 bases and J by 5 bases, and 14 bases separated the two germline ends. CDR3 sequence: CASSFLVSGDEQYV. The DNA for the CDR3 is TGTGCCAGCAGCTTTTTAGTGTCGGGAGACGAGCAGTACGTC.

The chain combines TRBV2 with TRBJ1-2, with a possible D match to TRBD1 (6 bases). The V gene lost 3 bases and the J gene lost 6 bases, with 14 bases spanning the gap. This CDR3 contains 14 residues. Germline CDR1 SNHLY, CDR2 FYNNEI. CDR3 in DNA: TGTGCCAGCAGTGAGTACAGGGTACTTGATGGCTACACCTTC. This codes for CASSEYRVLDGYTF.

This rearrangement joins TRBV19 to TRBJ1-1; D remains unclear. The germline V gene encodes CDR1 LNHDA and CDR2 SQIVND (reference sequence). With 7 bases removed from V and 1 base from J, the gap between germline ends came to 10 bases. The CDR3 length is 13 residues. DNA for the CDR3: TGTGCCAGTATTAACAGACAGAACACTGAAGCTTTCTTT. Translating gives CASINRQNTEAFF.

CDR3 coding DNA: TGTGCCAGCAGCGCCCGGACAGGTAATGAGCAGTTCTTC. Translated: CASSARTGNEQFF. The chain combines TRBV5-4 with TRBJ2-1; 7 bases line up with TRBD1. J gave up 7 bases and V 4 bases, and 5 bases lay outside the gene matches. Germline V gene data show CDR1 as SGHNT and CDR2 as YYREEE (reference sequence). The CDR3 runs 13 residues.

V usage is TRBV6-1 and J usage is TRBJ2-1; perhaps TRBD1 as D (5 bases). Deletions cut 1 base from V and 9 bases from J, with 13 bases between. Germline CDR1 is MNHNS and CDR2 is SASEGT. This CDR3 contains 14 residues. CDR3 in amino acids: CASSEGVGVVEQFF. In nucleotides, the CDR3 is TGTGCCAGCAGTGAAGGGGTAGGGGTCGTTGAGCAGTTCTTC.

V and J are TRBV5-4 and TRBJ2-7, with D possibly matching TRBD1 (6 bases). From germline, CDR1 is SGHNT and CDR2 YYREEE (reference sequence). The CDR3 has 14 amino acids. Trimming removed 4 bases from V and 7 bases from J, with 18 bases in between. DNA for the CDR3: TGTGCCAGCAGCCACGATACAGGGTTTGCAGAGCAGTACGTC. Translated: CASSHDTGFAEQYV.

The CDR3 here is CASSLRLGANVLTF. As DNA, the CDR3 is TGTGCCAGCAGTTTACGGTTAGGGGCCAACGTCCTGACTTTC. The genes are TRBV28 and TRBJ2-6; D remains ambiguous. CDR1 and CDR2 (germline): MDHEN, SYDVKM. Trimming pared 2 bases from V and 4 bases from J, leaving 6 bases between. This CDR3 spans 14 amino acids.

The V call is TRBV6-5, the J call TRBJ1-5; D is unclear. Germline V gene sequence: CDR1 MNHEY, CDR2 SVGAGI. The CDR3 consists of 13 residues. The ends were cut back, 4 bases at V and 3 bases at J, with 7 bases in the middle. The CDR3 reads CASSSFSNQPQHF. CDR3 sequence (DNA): TGTGCCAGCAGTTCGTTCTCCAATCAGCCCCAGCATTTT.

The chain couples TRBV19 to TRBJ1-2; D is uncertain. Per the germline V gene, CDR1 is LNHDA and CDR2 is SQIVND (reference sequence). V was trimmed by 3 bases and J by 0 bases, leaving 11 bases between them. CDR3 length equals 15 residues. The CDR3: CASSIAHRANYGYTF. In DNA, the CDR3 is TGTGCCAGTAGTATCGCCCACAGAGCTAACTATGGCTACACCTTC.

The CDR3 reads CASSLGRAEKLFF. Written as DNA, the CDR3 is TGTGCCAGCAGCTTAGGCAGGGCTGAAAAACTGTTTTTT. The rearrangement joins TRBV7-2 to TRBJ1-4, with a tentative D call TRBD1 (5 bases). Trimming stripped 1 base from V and 7 bases from J, with 7 bases between. The CDR3 totals 13 residues. The germline V gene encodes CDR1 SGHTA and CDR2 FQGNSA.

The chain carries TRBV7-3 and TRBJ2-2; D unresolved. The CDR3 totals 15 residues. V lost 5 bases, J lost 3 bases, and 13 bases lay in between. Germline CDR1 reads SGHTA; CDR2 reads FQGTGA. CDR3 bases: TGTGCCAGCAGCGAAGAGGCCAGCTACACCGGGGAGCTGTTTTTT. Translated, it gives CASSEEASYTGELFF.

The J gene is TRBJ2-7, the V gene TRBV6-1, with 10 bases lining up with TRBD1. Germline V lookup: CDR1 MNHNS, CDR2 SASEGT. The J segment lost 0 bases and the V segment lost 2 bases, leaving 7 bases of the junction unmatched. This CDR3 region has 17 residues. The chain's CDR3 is CASSERVGTGVSYEQYV. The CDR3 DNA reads TGTGCCAGCAGTGAAAGGGTCGGGACAGGGGTCTCCTACGAGCAGTACGTC.

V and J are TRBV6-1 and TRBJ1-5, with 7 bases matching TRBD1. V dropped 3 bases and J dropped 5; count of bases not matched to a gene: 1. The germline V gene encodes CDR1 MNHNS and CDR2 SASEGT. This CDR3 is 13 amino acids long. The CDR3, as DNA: TGTGCCAGCAGTGACAGGGGGGATCAGCCCCAGCATTTT. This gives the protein CASSDRGDQPQHF.

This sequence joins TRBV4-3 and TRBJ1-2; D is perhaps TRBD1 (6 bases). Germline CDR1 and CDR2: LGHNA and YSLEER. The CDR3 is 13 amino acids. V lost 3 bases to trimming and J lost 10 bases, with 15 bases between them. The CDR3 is CASSQPMTGHYTF. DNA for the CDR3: TGCGCCAGCAGCCAGCCCATGACAGGCCACTACACCTTC.

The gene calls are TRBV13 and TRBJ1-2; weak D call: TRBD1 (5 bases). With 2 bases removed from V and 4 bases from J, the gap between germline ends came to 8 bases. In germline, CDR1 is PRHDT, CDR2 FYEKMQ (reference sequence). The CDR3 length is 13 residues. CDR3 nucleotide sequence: TGTGCCAGCAGCTTACAGGGTGGCTATGGCTACACCTTC. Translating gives CASSLQGGYGYTF.

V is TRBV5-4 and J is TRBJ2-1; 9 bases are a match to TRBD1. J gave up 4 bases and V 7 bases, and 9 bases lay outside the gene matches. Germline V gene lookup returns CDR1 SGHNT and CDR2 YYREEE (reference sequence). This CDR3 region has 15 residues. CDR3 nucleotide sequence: TGTGCCAGCGGAACCGGGACAGGGAATTACAATGAGCAGTTCTTC. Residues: CASGTGTGNYNEQFF.

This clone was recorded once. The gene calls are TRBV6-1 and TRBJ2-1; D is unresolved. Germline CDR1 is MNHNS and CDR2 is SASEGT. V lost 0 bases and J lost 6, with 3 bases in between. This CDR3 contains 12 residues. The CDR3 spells CASSEAVNEQFF. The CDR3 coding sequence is TGTGCCAGCAGTGAAGCCGTCAATGAGCAGTTCTTC.

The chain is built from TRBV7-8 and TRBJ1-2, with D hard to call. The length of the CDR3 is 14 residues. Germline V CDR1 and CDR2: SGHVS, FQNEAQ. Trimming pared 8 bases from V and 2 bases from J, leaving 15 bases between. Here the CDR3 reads CASGKARLNYGYTF. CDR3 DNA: TGTGCCAGCGGAAAGGCGAGGCTAAACTATGGCTACACCTTC.

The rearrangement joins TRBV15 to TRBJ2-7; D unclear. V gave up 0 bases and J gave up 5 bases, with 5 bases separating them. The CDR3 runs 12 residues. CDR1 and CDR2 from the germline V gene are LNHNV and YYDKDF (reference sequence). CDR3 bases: TGTGCCACCAGCAGAGATTCTAACGAGCAGTACGTC. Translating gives CATSRDSNEQYV.